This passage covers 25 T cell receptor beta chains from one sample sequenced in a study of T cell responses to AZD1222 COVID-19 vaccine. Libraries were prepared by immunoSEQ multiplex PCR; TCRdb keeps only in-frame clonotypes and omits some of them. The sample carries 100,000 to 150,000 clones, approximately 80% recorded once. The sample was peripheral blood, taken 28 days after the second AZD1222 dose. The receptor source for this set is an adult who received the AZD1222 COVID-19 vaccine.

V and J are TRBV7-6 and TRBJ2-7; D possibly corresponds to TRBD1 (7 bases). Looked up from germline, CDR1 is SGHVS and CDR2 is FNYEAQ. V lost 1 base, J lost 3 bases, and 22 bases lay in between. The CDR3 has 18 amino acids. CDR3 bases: TGTGCCAGCAGCTTAGTGGGCAGGGGGGCGCAGAATGGCTACGAGCAGTACTTC. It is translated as CASSLVGRGAQNGYEQYF. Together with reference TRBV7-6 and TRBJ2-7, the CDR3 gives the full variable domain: GAGVSQSPRYKVTKRGQDVALRCDPISGHVSLYWYRQALGQGPEFLTYFNYEAQQDKSGLPNDRFSAERPEGSISTLTIQRTEQRDSAMYRCASSLVGRGAQNGYEQYFGPGTRLTVT.

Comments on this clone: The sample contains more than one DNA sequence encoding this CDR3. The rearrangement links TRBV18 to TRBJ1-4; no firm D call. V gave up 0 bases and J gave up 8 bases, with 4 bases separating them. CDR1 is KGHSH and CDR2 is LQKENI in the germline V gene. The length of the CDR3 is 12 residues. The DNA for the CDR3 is TGTGCCAGCTCACCACCGGGAGAAAAACTGTTTTTT. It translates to CASSPPGEKLFF.

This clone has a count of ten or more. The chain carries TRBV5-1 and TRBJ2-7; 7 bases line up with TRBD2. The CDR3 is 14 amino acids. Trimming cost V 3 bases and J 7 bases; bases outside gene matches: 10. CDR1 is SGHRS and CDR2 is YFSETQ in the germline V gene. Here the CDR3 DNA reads TGCGCCAGCAGCTCCGAACCGGGACTACCGGAGCAGTACTTC. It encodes CASSSEPGLPEQYF.

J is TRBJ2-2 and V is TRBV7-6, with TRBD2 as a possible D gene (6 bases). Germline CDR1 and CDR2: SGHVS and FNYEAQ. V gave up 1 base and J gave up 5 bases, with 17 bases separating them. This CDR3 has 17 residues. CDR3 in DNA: TGTGCCAGCAGCTTAGATGGGACTCCAATTCGAACCGGGGAGCTGTTTTTT. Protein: CASSLDGTPIRTGELFF.

The CDR3 loop is CASSVFYPSGANVLTF. CDR3 DNA: TGTGCCAGCAGCGTATTCTATCCCTCTGGGGCCAACGTCCTGACTTTC. The chain uses TRBV9 and TRBJ2-6; no firm D call. CDR3 length equals 16 residues. Per the germline V gene, CDR1 is SGDLS and CDR2 is YYNGEE. Trimming left V 1 base short and J 0 bases short, with 8 bases between.

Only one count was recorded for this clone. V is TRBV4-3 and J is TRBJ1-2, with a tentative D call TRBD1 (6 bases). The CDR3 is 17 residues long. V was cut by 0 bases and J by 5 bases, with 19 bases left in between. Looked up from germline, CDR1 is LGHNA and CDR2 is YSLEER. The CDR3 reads CASSQDTQGGEGYGYTF. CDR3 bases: TGCGCCAGCAGCCAAGATACACAGGGTGGTGAAGGGTATGGCTACACCTTC.

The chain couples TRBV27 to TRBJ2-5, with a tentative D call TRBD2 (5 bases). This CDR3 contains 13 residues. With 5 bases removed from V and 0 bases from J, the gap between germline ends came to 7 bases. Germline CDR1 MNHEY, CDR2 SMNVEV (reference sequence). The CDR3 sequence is CASSGENQETQYF. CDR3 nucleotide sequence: TGTGCCAGCAGTGGGGAGAACCAAGAGACCCAGTACTTC.

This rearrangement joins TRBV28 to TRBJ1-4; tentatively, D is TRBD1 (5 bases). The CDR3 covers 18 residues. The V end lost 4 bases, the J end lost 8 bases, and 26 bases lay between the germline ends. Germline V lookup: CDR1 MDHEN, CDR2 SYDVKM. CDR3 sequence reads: CASSSSRADGLGGEKLFF. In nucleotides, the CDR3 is TGTGCCAGCAGTTCCTCTCGGGCGGATGGGCTGGGGGGAGAAAAACTGTTTTTT.

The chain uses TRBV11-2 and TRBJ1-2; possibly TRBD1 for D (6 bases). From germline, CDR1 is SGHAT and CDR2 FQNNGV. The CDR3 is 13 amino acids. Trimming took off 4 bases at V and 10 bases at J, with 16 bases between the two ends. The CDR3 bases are TGTGCCAGCAGCTCCGGTGGGCAGGGACACTACACCTTC. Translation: CASSSGGQGHYTF.

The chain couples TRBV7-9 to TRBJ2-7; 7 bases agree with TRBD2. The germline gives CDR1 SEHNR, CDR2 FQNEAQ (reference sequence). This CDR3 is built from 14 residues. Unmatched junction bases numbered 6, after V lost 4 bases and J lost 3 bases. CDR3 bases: TGTGCCAGCAGCTCTACTAGCGAGAACTACGAGCAGTACTTC. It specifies CASSSTSENYEQYF.

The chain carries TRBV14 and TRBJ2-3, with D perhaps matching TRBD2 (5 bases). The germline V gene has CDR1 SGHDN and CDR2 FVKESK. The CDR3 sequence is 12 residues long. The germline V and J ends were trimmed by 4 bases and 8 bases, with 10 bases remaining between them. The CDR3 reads CASSPAAGTQYF. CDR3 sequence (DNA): TGTGCCAGCAGCCCAGCGGCGGGTACGCAGTATTTT.

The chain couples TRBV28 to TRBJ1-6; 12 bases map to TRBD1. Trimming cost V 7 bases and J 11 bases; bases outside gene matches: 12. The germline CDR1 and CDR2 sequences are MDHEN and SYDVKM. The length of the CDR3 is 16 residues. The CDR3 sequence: CASTSRDRGRTTPLHF. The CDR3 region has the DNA TGTGCCAGCACATCCCGGGACAGGGGGCGGACTACACCCCTCCACTTT.

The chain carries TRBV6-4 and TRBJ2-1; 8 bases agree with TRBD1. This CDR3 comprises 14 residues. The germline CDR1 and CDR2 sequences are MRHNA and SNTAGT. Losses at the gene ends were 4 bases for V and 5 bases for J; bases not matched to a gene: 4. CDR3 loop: CASSVADRDNEQFF. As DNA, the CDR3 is TGTGCCAGCAGTGTCGCGGACAGGGACAATGAGCAGTTCTTC.

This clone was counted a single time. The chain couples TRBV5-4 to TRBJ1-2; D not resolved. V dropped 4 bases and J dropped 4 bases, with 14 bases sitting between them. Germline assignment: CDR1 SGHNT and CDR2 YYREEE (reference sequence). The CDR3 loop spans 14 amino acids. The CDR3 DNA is TGTGCCAGCAGCCCGGCGACCAAAAGCTATGGCTACACCTTC. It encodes CASSPATKSYGYTF.

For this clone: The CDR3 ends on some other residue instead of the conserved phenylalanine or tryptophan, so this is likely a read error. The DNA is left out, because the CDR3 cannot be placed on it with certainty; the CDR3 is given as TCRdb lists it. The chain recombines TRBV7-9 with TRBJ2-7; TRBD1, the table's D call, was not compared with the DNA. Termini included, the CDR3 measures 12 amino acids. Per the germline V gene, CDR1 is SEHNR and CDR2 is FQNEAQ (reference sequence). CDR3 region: CASGLETGLEYC.

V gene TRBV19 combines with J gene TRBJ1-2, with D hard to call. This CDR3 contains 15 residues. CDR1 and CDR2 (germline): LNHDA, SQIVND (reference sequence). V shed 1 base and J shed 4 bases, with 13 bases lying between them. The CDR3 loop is CASSIAPPGFYGYTF. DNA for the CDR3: TGTGCCAGTAGTATAGCGCCTCCGGGCTTCTATGGCTACACCTTC. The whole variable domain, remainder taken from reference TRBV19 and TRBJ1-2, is DGGITQSPKYLFRKEGQNVTLSCEQNLNHDAMYWYRQDPGQGLRLIYYSQIVNDFQKGDIAEGYSVSREKKESFPLTVTSAQKNPTAFYLCASSIAPPGFYGYTFGSGTRLTVV.

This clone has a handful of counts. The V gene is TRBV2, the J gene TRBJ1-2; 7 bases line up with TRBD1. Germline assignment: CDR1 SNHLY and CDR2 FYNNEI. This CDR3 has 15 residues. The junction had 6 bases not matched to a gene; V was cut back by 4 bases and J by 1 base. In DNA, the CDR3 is TGTGCCAGCAGTGGAGGGGGCAGGGGTAACTATGGCTACACCTTC. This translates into CASSGGGRGNYGYTF.

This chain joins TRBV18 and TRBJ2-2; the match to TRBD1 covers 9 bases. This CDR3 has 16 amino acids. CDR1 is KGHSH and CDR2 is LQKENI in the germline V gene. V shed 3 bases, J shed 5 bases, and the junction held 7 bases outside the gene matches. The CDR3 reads CASSPGTGRVTGELFF. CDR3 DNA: TGTGCCAGCTCACCCGGGACAGGGAGAGTGACCGGGGAGCTGTTTTTT.

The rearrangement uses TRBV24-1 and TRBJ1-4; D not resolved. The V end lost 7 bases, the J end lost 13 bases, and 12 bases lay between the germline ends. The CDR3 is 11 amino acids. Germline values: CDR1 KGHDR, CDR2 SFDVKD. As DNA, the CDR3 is TGTGCCACCAGGACTTTTTTACGACTGTTTTTT. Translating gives CATRTFLRLFF.

The CDR3 bases are TGTGCCAGCAGGGCGTTAAAAGCGAAAAGGGCTTTCTTT. Translation: CASRALKAKRAFF. The rearrangement uses TRBV12-3 or TRBV12-4 and TRBJ1-1, with D hard to call. The length of the CDR3 is 13 residues. V was cut by 6 bases and J by 11 bases, with 19 bases left in between.

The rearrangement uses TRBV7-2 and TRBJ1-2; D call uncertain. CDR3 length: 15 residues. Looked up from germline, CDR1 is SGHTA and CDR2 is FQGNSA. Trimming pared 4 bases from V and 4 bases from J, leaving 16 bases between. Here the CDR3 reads CASSSRLDMSYGYTF. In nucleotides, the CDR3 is TGTGCCAGCAGCTCGCGCCTAGACATGAGCTATGGCTACACCTTC.

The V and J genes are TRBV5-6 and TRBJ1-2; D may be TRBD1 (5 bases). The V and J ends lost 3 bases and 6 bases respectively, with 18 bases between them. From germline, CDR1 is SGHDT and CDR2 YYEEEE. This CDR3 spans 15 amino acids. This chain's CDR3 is CASSWGSGDIHGYTF. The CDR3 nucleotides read TGTGCCAGCAGCTGGGGGTCCGGGGATATCCATGGCTACACCTTC.

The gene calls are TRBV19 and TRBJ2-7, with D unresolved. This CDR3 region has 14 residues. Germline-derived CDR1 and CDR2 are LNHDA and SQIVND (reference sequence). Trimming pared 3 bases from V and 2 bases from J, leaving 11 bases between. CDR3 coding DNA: TGTGCCAGTAGTATTATCGCCGGAGCCTACGAGCAGTACTTC. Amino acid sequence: CASSIIAGAYEQYF.

The CDR3 loop is CASSDIYSNQPQHF. The DNA of the CDR3 is TGCGCCAGCAGTGACATTTATAGCAATCAGCCCCAGCATTTT. The chain recombines TRBV10-2 with TRBJ1-5; D unclear. The CDR3 is made up of 14 amino acids. Trimming stripped 3 bases from V and 0 bases from J, with 6 bases between. The germline gives CDR1 WSHSY, CDR2 SAAADI.

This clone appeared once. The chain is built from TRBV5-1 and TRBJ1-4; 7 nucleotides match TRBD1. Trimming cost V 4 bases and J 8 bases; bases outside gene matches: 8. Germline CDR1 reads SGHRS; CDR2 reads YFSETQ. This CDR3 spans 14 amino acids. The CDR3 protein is CASSPTGTAEKLFF. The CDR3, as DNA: TGCGCCAGCAGCCCAACCGGGACAGCAGAAAAACTGTTTTTT.